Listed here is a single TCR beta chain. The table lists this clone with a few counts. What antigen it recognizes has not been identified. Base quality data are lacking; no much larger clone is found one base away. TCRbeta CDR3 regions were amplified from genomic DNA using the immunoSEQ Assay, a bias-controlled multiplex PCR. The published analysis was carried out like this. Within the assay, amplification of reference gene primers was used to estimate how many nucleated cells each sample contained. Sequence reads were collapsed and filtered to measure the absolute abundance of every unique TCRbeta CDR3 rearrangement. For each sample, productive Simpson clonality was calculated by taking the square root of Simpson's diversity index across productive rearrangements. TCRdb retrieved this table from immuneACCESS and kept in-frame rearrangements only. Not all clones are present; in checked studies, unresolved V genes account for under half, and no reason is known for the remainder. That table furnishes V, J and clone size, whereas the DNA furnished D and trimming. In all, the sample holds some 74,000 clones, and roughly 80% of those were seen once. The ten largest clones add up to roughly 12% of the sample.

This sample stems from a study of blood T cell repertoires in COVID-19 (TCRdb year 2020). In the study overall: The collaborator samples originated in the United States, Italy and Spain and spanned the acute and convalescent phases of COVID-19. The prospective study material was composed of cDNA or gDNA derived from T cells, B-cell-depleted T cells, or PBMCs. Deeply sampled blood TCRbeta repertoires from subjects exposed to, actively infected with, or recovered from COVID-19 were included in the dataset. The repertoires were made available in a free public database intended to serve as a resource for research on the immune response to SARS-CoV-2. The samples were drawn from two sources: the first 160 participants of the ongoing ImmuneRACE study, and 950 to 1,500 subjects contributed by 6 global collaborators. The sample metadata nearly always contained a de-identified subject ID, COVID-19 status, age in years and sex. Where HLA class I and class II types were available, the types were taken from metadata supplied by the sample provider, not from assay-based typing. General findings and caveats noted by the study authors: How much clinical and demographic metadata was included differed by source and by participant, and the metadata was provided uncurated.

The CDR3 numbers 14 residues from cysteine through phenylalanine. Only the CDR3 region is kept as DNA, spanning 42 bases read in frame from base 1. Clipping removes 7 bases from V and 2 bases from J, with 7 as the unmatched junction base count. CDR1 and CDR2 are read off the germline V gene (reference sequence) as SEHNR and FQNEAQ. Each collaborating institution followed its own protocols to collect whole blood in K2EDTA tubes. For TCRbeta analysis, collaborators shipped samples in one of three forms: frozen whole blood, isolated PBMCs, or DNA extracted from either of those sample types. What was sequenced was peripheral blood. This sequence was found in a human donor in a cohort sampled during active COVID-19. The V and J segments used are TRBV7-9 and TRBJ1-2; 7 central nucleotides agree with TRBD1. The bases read TGTGCCAGCACCCCAGAGACAGGGAACTATGGCTACACCTTC. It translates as CASTPETGNYGYTF.